A single sample is the source of the 6 T cell receptor beta chains below, sequenced in a study of technical replicates of blood from four donors (dated by TCRdb to the late 2010s). The library came from the immunoSEQ multiplex PCR assay. TCRdb took over this immuneACCESS table, retaining in-frame rearrangements with V and J assigned. Such tables are incomplete; in checked studies, under half of the missing clones stem from an unresolved V gene, and the remainder is unexplained. The sample profile shows about 72,000 clones; around 95% of them were found once. Less than 0.3% of the sample rests with the top ten. The sample comprised T cells isolated from PBMCs. The receptor set was obtained from a human donor in good health.

The chain has TRBV6-5 and TRBJ1-2; 10 bases are shared with TRBD1. The CDR3 is 13 amino acids. The germline gives CDR1 MNHEY, CDR2 SVGAGI. The junction had 2 bases not matched to a gene; V was cut back by 6 bases and J by 4 bases. CDR3 protein: CASSRDRGYGYTF. CDR3 in DNA: TGTGCCAGCAGCCGGGACAGGGGCTATGGCTACACCTTC.

The V and J genes are TRBV6-5 and TRBJ1-4, with D maybe TRBD1 (6 bases). Germline V lookup: CDR1 MNHEY, CDR2 SVGAGI. The V and J ends lost 6 bases and 5 bases respectively, with 10 bases between them. CDR3 length: 13 residues. Here the CDR3 DNA reads TGTGCCAGCAGGGACAGTGGGAATGAAAAACTGTTTTTT. Its protein product is CASRDSGNEKLFF.

This rearrangement joins TRBV11-2 to TRBJ1-2; D is possibly TRBD1 (5 bases). The CDR3 has 16 residues. Trimming took off 4 bases at V and 6 bases at J, with 21 bases between the two ends. Germline V CDR1 and CDR2: SGHAT, FQNNGV. CDR3 nucleotide sequence: TGTGCCAGCAGCTCAATCAGGGAATTAACTCAGAATGGCTACACCTTC. Encoded protein: CASSSIRELTQNGYTF.

The CDR3 reads CASVQGLGGELFF. CDR3 in DNA: TGTGCCAGCGTACAGGGCTTGGGCGGGGAGCTGTTTTTT. J is TRBJ2-2 and V is TRBV6-1; TRBD1 might be the D (6 bases). V was pared by 8 bases and J by 7 bases, with 14 bases between. The V gene's germline CDR1 is MNHNS and CDR2 SASEGT. This CDR3 is built from 13 residues.

This rearrangement joins TRBV30 to TRBJ2-7; D remains ambiguous. This CDR3 has 12 amino acids. The germline V and J ends were trimmed by 3 bases and 7 bases, with 13 bases remaining between them. Germline V gene sequence: CDR1 GTSNPN, CDR2 SVGIG (reference sequence). The CDR3 DNA reads as TGTGCCTGGAGCCTTAACGGTTTAGAGCAGTACTTC. This translates into CAWSLNGLEQYF.

This rearrangement joins TRBV11-3 to TRBJ2-2, with 10 nucleotides matching TRBD2. The CDR3 is 20 residues long. V trimming: 1 base; J trimming: 0 bases; junction bases outside the gene matches: 11. Germline-derived CDR1 and CDR2 are SGHNT and YENEEA. As DNA, the CDR3 is TGTGCCAGCAGCTTAGGATCCTATCTAGCGGGGGCCACGAACACCGGGGAGCTGTTTTTT. This gives the protein CASSLGSYLAGATNTGELFF.